Sequencing of this T cell receptor (beta chain) was carried out in a study of blood T cell repertoires in COVID-19. Study overall: The cDNA or gDNA used as material had been derived from T cells, B-cell-depleted T cells, or PBMCs.

In the original processing: Estimation of nucleated cell counts was performed using reference gene primer amplification. The repertoire was sequenced with immunoSEQ multiplex PCR; TCRdb's copy has only in-frame clones and lacks some. The D gene and trimming were derived from the DNA, and the V and J assignments and clone size from that table. The repertoire holds approximately 97,000 clones, with nearly 90% as singletons. Trimming left V 5 bases short and J 5 bases short, with 15 bases between. CDR3 length equals 14 residues. Germline assignment: CDR1 SGHVS and CDR2 FQNEAQ. Input material: peripheral blood. This sequence joins TRBV7-8 and TRBJ2-5; D possibly uses TRBD1 or TRBD2 (6 bases each). The source is a man aged 50 or older with active COVID-19. For the CDR3, the DNA is TGTGCCAGCAGCCTAGGGGGGCGGTCGGAGACCCAGTACTTC. Protein: CASSLGGRSETQYF.